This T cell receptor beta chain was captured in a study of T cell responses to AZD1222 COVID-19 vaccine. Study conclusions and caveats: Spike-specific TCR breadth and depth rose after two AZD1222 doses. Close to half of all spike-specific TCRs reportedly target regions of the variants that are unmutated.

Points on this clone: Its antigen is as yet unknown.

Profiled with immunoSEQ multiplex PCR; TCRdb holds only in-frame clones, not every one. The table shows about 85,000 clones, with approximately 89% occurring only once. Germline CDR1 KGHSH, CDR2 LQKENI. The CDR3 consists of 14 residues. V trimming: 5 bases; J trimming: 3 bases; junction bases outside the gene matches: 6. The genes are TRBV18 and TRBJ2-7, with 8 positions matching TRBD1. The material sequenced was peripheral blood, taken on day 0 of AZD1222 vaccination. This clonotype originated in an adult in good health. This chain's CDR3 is CASSTGDRSYEQYF. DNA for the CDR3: TGTGCCAGCTCAACCGGGGACAGGAGCTACGAGCAGTACTTC.